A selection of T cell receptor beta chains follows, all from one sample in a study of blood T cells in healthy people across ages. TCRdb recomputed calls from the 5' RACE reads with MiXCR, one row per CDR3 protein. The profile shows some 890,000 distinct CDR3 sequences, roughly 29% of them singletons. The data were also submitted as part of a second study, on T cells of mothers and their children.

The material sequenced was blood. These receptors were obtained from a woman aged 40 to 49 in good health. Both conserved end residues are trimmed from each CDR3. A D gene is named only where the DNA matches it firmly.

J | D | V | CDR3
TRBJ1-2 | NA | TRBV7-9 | ASSLTETGGYT
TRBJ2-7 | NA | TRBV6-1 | ASSDAVASPYERY
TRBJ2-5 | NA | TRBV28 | ASSLIGSSSQETQY
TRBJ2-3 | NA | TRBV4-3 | ASSQDLGGTGKDTQY
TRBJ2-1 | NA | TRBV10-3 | AISEGGGKEF
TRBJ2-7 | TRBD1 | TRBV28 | ASSTRGDRAYEQY
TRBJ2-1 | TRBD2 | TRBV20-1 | SAPLAGGTDEQF
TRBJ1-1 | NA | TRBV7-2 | ASSFRTPEAF
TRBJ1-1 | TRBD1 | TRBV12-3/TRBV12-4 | ASNPGQGGWMNTEAF
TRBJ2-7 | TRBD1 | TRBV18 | ASSPGQAEQY
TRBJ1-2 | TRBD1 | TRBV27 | ASSFAGGDGYT
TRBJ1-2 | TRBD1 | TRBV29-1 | SVEDPWDSSYGYT
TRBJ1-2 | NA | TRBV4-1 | ASSQEGPGGSAYT
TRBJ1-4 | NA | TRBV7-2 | ASSLRPGSPSEKLF
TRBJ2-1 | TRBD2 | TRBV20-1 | SARDTGTSGSSKF
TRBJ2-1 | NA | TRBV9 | ASSVGGFGYNEQF
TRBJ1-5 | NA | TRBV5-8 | ASSGTRSGAGQPQH
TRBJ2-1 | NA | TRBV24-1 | ATRDVRSGEQF
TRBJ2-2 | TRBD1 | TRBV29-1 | SVGGQGTHTGELF
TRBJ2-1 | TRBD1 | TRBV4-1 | ASSQDLDRALGKDEQF
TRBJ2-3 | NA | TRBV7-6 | ASSLLAGNPTDTQY
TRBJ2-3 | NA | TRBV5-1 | ASSNEDTQY
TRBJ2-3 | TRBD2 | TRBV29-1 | SVFVGGVETQY
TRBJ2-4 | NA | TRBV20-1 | SARDIYGSAKNIQY
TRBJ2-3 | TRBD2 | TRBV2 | ASSFLTSGGTDTQY
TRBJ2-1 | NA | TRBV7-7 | ASSLTGQYNEQF
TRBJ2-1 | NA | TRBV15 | ATSNSRVGFNNEQF
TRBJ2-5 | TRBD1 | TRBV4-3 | ASSQDWGQGSQETQY
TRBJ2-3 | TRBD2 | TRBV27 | ASSPGLAGAGDTQY
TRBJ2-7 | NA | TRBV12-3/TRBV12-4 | ASGTERYGEQY
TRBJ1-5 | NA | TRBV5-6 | ASSIQGYNQPQH
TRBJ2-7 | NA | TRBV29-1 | SGAGTGYEQY
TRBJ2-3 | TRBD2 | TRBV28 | ASVGGAGGTDTQY
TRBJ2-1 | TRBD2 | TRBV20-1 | SASKSGGLQREVPQF
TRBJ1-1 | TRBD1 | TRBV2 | ASSTQGSNTEAF
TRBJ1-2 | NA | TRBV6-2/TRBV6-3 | ASSYSTDGYT
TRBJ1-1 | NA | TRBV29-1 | SGMRSRANTEAF
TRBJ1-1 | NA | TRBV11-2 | ASSLDQILEAF
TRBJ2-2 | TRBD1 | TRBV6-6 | ASSWDRGPPGELF
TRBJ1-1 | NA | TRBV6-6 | ASRQDGMGTEAF
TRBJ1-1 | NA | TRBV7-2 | ASSLVREPEAF